This TCR beta chain was captured by sequencing in a study of blood T cell repertoires in COVID-19 (dated by TCRdb to 2018 to 2021). As for the study more broadly: Samples from collaborators originated in the United States, Italy and Spain and spanned both the acute and convalescent phases of COVID-19. The prospective study material was composed of cDNA or gDNA derived from T cells, B-cell-depleted T cells, or PBMCs. The dataset comprised deeply sampled blood TCRbeta repertoires from subjects exposed to, actively infected with, or recovered from COVID-19. The repertoires were released in a freely available public database meant as a resource for research on the immune response to SARS-CoV-2. The samples were drawn from two sources: the first 160 participants of the ongoing ImmuneRACE study, and 1,200 or so subjects contributed by 6 global collaborators. The sample metadata nearly always contained a de-identified subject ID, COVID-19 status, age in years and sex. Where available, HLA class I and class II types were obtained from metadata supplied by the sample provider rather than from assay-based typing.

Here is what the overall study found, with its caveats: The amount of clinical and demographic metadata varied by source and participant and was provided uncurated.

The immunoSEQ Assay, a bias-controlled multiplex PCR, was used to amplify TCRbeta CDR3 regions from genomic DNA. The paper's data handling went like this. Nucleated cell counts per sample were estimated from amplification of reference gene primers within the assay. Sequence reads were collapsed and filtered to measure the absolute abundance of every unique TCRbeta CDR3 rearrangement. Productive Simpson clonality was computed per sample as the square root of Simpson's diversity index over productive rearrangements. Sourced from immuneACCESS, this table was stored by TCRdb with only in-frame sequences that have V and J called. A share of the clones is absent; for the studies checked, an unresolved V gene accounts for under half, and the remainder has no known explanation. V and J calls and clone size are as listed in that table; D and trimming were resolved from the DNA. Within this sample are about 270,000 clones, with roughly 90% of them counted one time only. In total, the top ten clones hold about 2% of the sample.

CDR1 and CDR2 were assigned from the germline V gene as ENHRY and SYGVKD. Inclusive of the bounding cysteine and phenylalanine, the CDR3 is 16 residues long. Only the CDR3 part of the read is kept: 48 bases, read in frame from the first base. V ends up 10 bases short and J 1 base short, with an unmatched junction base count of 9. This clone was seen once. Its antigen specificity is not known. There are no base qualities to consult, and no much larger clone falls within one base. In the prospective study, participants were about 18 to 89 years old, resided in 24 geographic areas of the United States, and were enrolled through a virtual design. In the prospective study, participants were assigned to cohorts based on the clinical history participants reported in a screening survey and a study questionnaire. Mobile phlebotomists in the prospective study collected whole blood, serum and a nasopharyngeal or oropharyngeal swab from every participant. Participants in the prospective study had the option to provide additional blood draws and questionnaires over a 2-month period. Prospective study blood samples were shipped either frozen or at room temperature before DNA extraction.

Input material: PBMCs or T cells enriched from blood (not recorded which). The sequence came from a woman in her 40s with acute COVID-19. The chain was built from TRBV10-3 and TRBJ2-2; a stretch of 10 junction bases matches TRBD1. The DNA is TGTGCCACTTGCCGGGGGGACAGGGGGAACACCGGGGAGCTGTTTTTT. Its product reads: CATCRGDRGNTGELFF.